This T cell receptor (beta chain) derives from a study of blood T cell repertoires in COVID-19. Study overall: PBMCs, B-cell-depleted T cells, or T cells provided the cDNA or gDNA that made up the material.

Source study methods: Amplification of reference gene primers provided the estimated nucleated cell counts. The method was immunoSEQ multiplex PCR; TCRdb's version includes in-frame clones alone and lacks a portion of them. Clone size and the V and J calls come from that table; the DNA yielded D and trimming. Of approximately 50,000 clones listed, about nine tenths are singletons. The V gene's germline CDR1 is SEHNR and CDR2 FQNEAQ (reference sequence). Trimming removed 5 bases at V and 5 bases at J, with 7 bases between. The CDR3 runs to 12 residues. V is TRBV7-9 and J is TRBJ1-5, with unresolved D. This clonotype was obtained from a man between 65 and 80 years old with acute or convalescent COVID-19. Source material: peripheral blood. This chain's CDR3 is CASSDGDQPQHF. CDR3 nucleotide sequence: TGTGCCAGCAGCGACGGAGATCAGCCCCAGCATTTT.